This T cell receptor beta chain was retrieved from a study of early T cells in non-severe SARS-CoV-2 infection. Turning to the study itself: Chains stayed unpaired after sequencing of bulk RNA from unsorted whole blood.

With 7 bases removed from V and 15 bases from J, the gap between germline ends came to 19 bases. The germline V gene has CDR1 MNHNY and CDR2 SVGAGI (reference sequence). This CDR3 region has 12 residues. Whole-study results and caveats: Matches to VDJdb favored anti-spike CD8 responses and missed private and CD4 specificities.

Individual cDNA molecules were tagged with unique molecular identifiers. TCRdb recomputed calls from the 5' RACE reads with MiXCR, one row per CDR3 protein. The sample records more than 65,000 distinct CDR3 sequences, roughly 4.6% being singletons. This clonotype was recorded a few times. Its target is unknown. The rearrangement links TRBV6-6 to TRBJ2-1, with D possibly TRBD1 on 6 matching bases. Sequenced here: whole blood, sampled at baseline. The sequence derives from an adult who was a healthcare worker with PCR-confirmed SARS-CoV-2 infection or an uninfected control (not recorded which). The donor label of this sample is uncertain. This chain's CDR3 is CASTIPTGSSFF. As DNA, the CDR3 is TGTGCCAGCACCATCCCGACAGGCTCATCGTTCTTC.